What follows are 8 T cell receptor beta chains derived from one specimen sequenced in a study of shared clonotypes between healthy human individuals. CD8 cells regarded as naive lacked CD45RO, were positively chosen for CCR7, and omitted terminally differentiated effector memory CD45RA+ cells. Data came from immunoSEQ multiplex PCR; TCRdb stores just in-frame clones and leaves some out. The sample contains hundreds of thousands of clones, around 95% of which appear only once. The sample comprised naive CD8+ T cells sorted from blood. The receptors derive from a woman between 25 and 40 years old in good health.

CDR3: CASSVEGISSDTQYF. CDR3 in DNA: TGTGCCAGCAGCGTTGAAGGAATTTCATCAGATACGCAGTATTTT. The gene calls are TRBV9 and TRBJ2-3; D is unresolved. Per the germline V gene, CDR1 is SGDLS and CDR2 is YYNGEE. Trimming removed 2 bases at V and 4 bases at J, with 14 bases between. The CDR3 sequence is 15 residues long.

The CDR3 nucleotides read TGTGCCAGCAGCGGGACTAGCGGGAGGACCTCCTACAATGAGCAGTTCTTC. This translates into CASSGTSGRTSYNEQFF. The V gene is TRBV7-9, the J gene TRBJ2-1, with 15 bases identical to TRBD2. The CDR3 is 17 amino acids. After removal of 5 bases from V and 0 bases from J, the junction contained 2 bases not matched to a gene. Germline CDR1 reads SEHNR; CDR2 reads FQNEAQ (reference sequence).

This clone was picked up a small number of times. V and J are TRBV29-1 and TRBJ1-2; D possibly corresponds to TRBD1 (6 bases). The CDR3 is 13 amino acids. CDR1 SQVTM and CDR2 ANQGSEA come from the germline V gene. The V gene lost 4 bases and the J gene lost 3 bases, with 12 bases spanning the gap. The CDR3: CSVVAEGDYGYTF. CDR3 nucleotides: TGCAGCGTTGTGGCCGAGGGGGACTATGGCTACACCTTC. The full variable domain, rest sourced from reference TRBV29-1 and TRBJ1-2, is SAVISQKPSRDICQRGTSLTIQCQVDSQVTMMFWYRQQPGQSLTLIATANQGSEATYESGFVIDKFPISRPNLTFSTLTVSNMSPEDSSIYLCSVVAEGDYGYTFGSGTRLTVV.

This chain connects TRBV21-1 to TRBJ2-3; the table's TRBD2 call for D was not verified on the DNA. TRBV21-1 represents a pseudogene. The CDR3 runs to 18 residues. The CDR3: CASSKPPTSGAPADTQYF. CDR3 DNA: TGTGCCAGCAGCAAACCTCCGACTAGCGGGGCCCCGGCCGATACGCAGTATTTT.

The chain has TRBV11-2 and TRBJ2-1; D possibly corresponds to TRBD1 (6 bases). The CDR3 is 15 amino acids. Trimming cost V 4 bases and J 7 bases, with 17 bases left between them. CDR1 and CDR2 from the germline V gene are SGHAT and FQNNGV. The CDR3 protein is CASSSRDTQGNEQFF. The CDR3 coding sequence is TGTGCCAGCAGCTCCCGGGACACCCAAGGAAATGAGCAGTTCTTC.

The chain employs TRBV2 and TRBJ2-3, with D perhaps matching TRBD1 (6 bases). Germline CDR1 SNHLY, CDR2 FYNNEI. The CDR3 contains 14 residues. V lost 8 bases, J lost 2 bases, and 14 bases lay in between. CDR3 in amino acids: CASGPQGNTDTQYF. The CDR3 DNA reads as TGTGCCAGCGGCCCACAGGGTAACACAGATACGCAGTATTTT.

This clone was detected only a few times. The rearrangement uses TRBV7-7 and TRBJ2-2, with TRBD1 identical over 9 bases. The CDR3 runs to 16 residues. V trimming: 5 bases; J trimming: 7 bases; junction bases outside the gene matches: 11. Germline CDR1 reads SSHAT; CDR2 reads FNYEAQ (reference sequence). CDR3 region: CASSLSGQGAIGELFF. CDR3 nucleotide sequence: TGTGCCAGCAGCCTCTCGGGACAGGGAGCGATCGGGGAGCTGTTTTTT.

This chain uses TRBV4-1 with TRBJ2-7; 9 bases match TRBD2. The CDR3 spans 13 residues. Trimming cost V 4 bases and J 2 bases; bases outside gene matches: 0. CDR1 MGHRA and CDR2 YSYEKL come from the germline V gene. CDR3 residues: CASSLAGAYEQYF. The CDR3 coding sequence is TGCGCCAGCAGCCTAGCGGGAGCCTACGAGCAGTACTTC.